This entry lists 19 T cell receptor beta chains sequenced from one sample in a study of blood T cell repertoires in COVID-19 (TCRdb year 2020). Library preparation employed the immunoSEQ multiplex PCR assay. TCRdb's version of the immuneACCESS table is confined to in-frame rearrangements and falls short of the full clone set. An unresolved V gene accounts for under half of the shortfall where checked; the remainder is of unknown origin. This sample has fewer than 350,000 clones in its table, and 65% to 90% of those were observed once. The ten largest make up 4% to 5.5% of the sample. The sequenced material came from PBMCs or T cells enriched from blood (not recorded which). All receptors derive from a woman between 35 and 50 years old with acute COVID-19.

The chain combines TRBV2 with TRBJ2-5; TRBD2 is a possible D gene (6 bases). V lost 3 bases and J 5 bases, leaving 13 bases between the germline ends. Germline-derived CDR1 and CDR2 are SNHLY and FYNNEI. The CDR3 has 14 residues. The CDR3 sequence: CASSDAGFRETQYF. The CDR3 DNA reads TGTGCCAGCAGTGATGCGGGGTTCCGTGAGACCCAGTACTTC.

The CDR3 region is CASRGQTNTGELFF. CDR3 nucleotides: TGTGCCAGCAGGGGACAGACTAACACCGGGGAGCTGTTTTTT. The J gene is TRBJ2-2, the V gene TRBV5-4, with 7 nucleotides matching TRBD1. Germline V CDR1 and CDR2: SGHNT, YYREEE (reference sequence). J gave up 2 bases and V 5 bases, and 3 bases lay outside the gene matches. CDR3 size: 14 residues.

This rearrangement joins TRBV6-2 or TRBV6-3 to TRBJ2-6; D is unclear. The CDR3 totals 17 residues. The germline V gene has CDR1 MNHEY and CDR2 SVGEGT. V was shortened by 5 bases and J by 2 bases, with 16 bases between the two germline ends. CDR3: CASSPNGVVAGANVLTF. The CDR3 region has the DNA TGTGCCAGCAGTCCAAACGGAGTTGTCGCTGGGGCCAACGTCCTGACTTTC.

This chain joins TRBV6-4 and TRBJ1-1; 9 nucleotides match TRBD1. CDR3 length: 12 residues. V shed 4 bases and J 6 bases; nucleotides not matched to a gene: 0. Per the germline V gene, CDR1 is MRHNA and CDR2 is SNTAGT. The CDR3 DNA follows: TGTGCCAGCAGTGGGGACAGGGCTGAAGCTTTCTTT. It specifies CASSGDRAEAFF.

V gene TRBV2 combines with J gene TRBJ1-1; 7 bases are a match to TRBD1. The germline V gene has CDR1 SNHLY and CDR2 FYNNEI. Trimming cost V 5 bases and J 3 bases; bases outside gene matches: 3. The CDR3 runs 13 residues. CDR3 protein: CASSRDRDTEAFF. CDR3 DNA: TGTGCCAGCAGTCGGGACAGAGACACTGAAGCTTTCTTT.

The chain uses TRBV5-6 and TRBJ1-2, with 10 bases that match TRBD1. Germline values: CDR1 SGHDT, CDR2 YYEEEE. V was clipped by 4 bases and J by 3 bases; unmatched bases: 6. The CDR3 length is 15 residues. The CDR3 region is CASSLPGQGYYGYTF. The CDR3 coding sequence is TGTGCCAGCAGCCTTCCGGGACAGGGGTACTATGGCTACACCTTC.

This clone was detected only a few times. CDR3 loop: CASSSDRMQGLSNQPQHF. The CDR3 DNA is TGTGCCAGCAGCTCCGACCGGATGCAGGGGCTGAGCAATCAGCCCCAGCATTTT. The chain carries TRBV7-9 and TRBJ1-5; perhaps TRBD1 as D (6 bases). The V end lost 4 bases, the J end lost 1 base, and 20 bases lay between the germline ends. The germline CDR1 and CDR2 sequences are SEHNR and FQNEAQ (reference sequence). This CDR3 has 18 amino acids.

This rearrangement joins TRBV18 to TRBJ2-5, with D hard to call. The germline CDR1 and CDR2 sequences are KGHSH and LQKENI. V lost 0 bases, J lost 0 bases, and 8 bases lay in between. The CDR3 contains 15 residues. DNA for the CDR3: TGTGCCAGCTCACCACCTTCCGCTAACCAAGAGACCCAGTACTTC. As protein: CASSPPSANQETQYF.

This chain joins TRBV19 and TRBJ2-7; 9 bases agree with TRBD1. The CDR3 contains 16 residues. J gave up 5 bases and V 4 bases, and 12 bases lay outside the gene matches. Per the germline V gene, CDR1 is LNHDA and CDR2 is SQIVND (reference sequence). As DNA, the CDR3 is TGTGCCAGTAGTAATCTTCGCACCGGGACAGGGCACGAGCAGTACTTC. Translated, it gives CASSNLRTGTGHEQYF.

This sequence joins TRBV6-5 and TRBJ2-3, with D maybe TRBD2 (6 bases). The CDR3 is made up of 15 amino acids. Trimming removed 6 bases at V and 0 bases at J, with 13 bases between. Germline V lookup: CDR1 MNHEY, CDR2 SVGAGI. Here the CDR3 reads CASRKTGTSTDTQYF. DNA of the CDR3: TGTGCCAGCAGGAAAACTGGGACTAGCACAGATACGCAGTATTTT.

The J gene is TRBJ2-7, the V gene TRBV28; TRBD2 aligns across 10 bases. CDR1 is MDHEN and CDR2 is SYDVKM in the germline V gene. The CDR3 spans 15 residues. Trimming cost V 6 bases and J 2 bases; bases outside gene matches: 7. CDR3 nucleotides: TGTGCCAGCAGCCCCCCAGCGGGAGGGACCTACGAGCAGTACTTC. Protein product: CASSPPAGGTYEQYF.

V and J are TRBV4-2 and TRBJ1-6; maybe TRBD1 (6 bases). The CDR3 has 14 residues. Trimming took 4 bases from V and 11 from J, leaving 15 bases between them. In germline, CDR1 is LGHNA, CDR2 YNFKEQ. CDR3 coding DNA: TGTGCCAGCAGCCCGGGGGGCATAAAGACACCCCTCCACTTT. Its protein product is CASSPGGIKTPLHF.

This clone was seen only once. The chain employs TRBV11-2 and TRBJ1-1; 7 bases align to TRBD1. Germline CDR1 is SGHAT and CDR2 is FQNNGV. The junction had 6 bases not matched to a gene; V was cut back by 3 bases and J by 8 bases. The CDR3 length is 13 residues. The DNA for the CDR3 is TGTGCCAGCAGCTTGACAGGGCCGATGGAAGCTTTCTTT. Translated: CASSLTGPMEAFF. Complete variable domain (other parts from reference TRBV11-2 and TRBJ1-1): EAGVAQSPRYKIIEKRQSVAFWCNPISGHATLYWYQQILGQGPKLLIQFQNNGVVDDSQLPKDRFSAERLKGVDSTLKIQPAKLEDSAVYLCASSLTGPMEAFFGQGTRLTVV.

This sequence joins TRBV6-2 or TRBV6-3 and TRBJ1-5; 9 bases match TRBD1. Germline CDR1 MNHEY, CDR2 SVGEGT. The CDR3 extends over 17 amino acids. Trimming at V came to 4 bases and at J to 2 bases, leaving 9 bases not matched to a gene. CDR3: CASSSPGQGVGNQPQHF. The CDR3 nucleotides are TGTGCCAGCAGTTCTCCGGGACAGGGAGTTGGCAATCAGCCCCAGCATTTT.

The sample holds one count of this clone. The chain recombines TRBV7-2 with TRBJ2-7, with 7 bases that match TRBD1. Germline V CDR1 and CDR2: SGHTA, FQGNSA. Losses at the gene ends were 4 bases for V and 4 bases for J; bases not matched to a gene: 10. There are 15 residues in the CDR3. CDR3 amino acids: CASSSTGSRRYEQYF. The CDR3 DNA reads as TGTGCCAGCAGCTCGACAGGGAGCCGTAGGTACGAGCAGTACTTC.

V usage is TRBV29-1 and J usage is TRBJ1-1; possible D gene TRBD1, 5 bases. The length of the CDR3 is 14 residues. Germline-derived CDR1 and CDR2 are SQVTM and ANQGSEA. The ends were cut back, 4 bases at V and 2 bases at J, with 14 bases in the middle. CDR3 DNA: TGCAGCGTTGCCCCGGGGGGGGGAAACACTGAAGCTTTCTTT. This codes for CSVAPGGGNTEAFF.

The chain carries TRBV6-2 or TRBV6-3 and TRBJ2-4; D might be TRBD2 (6 bases). V lost 6 bases and J lost 9, with 15 bases in between. The CDR3 consists of 13 residues. Germline loops: CDR1 MNHEY, CDR2 SVGEGT. CDR3 loop: CASSLEGGLIQYF. The CDR3 DNA sequence: TGTGCCAGCAGCCTGGAGGGAGGTCTCATTCAGTACTTC.

The gene calls are TRBV7-9 and TRBJ1-4, with D possibly being TRBD1 (5 bases). This CDR3 is built from 15 residues. Germline lookup yields CDR1 SEHNR and CDR2 FQNEAQ (reference sequence). V lost 3 bases and J lost 0, with 8 bases in between. CDR3 sequence (DNA): TGTGCCAGCAGCTTCCGGGGGACAACTAATGAAAAACTGTTTTTT. Its translation: CASSFRGTTNEKLFF.

The chain has TRBV6-2 or TRBV6-3 and TRBJ1-6; unclear D gene. Germline V CDR1 and CDR2: MNHEY, SVGEGT. Trimming stripped 2 bases from V and 0 bases from J, with 5 bases between. The CDR3 has 15 residues. CDR3 protein: CASSYRSSYNSPLHF. DNA for the CDR3: TGTGCCAGCAGTTACCGGAGCTCCTATAATTCACCCCTCCACTTT.